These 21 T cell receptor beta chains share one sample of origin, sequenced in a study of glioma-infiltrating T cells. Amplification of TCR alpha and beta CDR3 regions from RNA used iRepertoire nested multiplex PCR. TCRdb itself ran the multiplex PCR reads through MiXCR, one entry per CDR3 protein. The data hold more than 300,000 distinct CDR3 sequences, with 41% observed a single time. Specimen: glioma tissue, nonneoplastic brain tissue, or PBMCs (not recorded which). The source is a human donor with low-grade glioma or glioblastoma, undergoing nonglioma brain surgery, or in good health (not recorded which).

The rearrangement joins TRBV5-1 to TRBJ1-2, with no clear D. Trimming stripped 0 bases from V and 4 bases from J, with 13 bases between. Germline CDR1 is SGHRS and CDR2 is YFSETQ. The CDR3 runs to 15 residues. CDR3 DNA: TGCGCCAGCAGCTTGGATGGGCCAGGATCCTATGGCTACACCTTC. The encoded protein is CASSLDGPGSYGYTF.

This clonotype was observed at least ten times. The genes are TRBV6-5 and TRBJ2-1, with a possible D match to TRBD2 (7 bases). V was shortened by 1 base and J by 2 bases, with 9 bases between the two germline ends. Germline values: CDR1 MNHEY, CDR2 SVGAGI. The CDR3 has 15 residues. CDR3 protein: CASSYYGGPYNEQFF. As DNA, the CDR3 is TGTGCCAGCAGTTACTACGGGGGGCCCTACAATGAGCAGTTCTTC.

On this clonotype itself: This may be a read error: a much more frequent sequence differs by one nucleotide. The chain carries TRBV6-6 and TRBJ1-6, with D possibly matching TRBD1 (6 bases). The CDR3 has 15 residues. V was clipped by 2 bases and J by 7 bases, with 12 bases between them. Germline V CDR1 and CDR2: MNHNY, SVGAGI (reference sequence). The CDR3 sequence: CASSYPGVYNSPLHF. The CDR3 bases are TGTGCCAGCAGTTACCCAGGGGTTTACAATTCACCCCTCCACTTT.

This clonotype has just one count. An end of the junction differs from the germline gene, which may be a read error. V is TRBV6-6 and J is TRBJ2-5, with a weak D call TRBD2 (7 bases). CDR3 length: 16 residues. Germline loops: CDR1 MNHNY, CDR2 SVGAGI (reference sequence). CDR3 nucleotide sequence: TGTGCCAGTCACCCCCCGGGGGCTAGCGGACAAGAGGCCCAGTACTTC. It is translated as CASHPPGASGQEAQYF.

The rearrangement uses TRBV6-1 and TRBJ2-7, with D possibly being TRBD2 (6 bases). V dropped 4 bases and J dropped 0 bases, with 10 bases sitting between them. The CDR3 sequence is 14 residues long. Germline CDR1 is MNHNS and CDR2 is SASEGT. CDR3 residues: CASSVLAVSYEQYF. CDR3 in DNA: TGTGCCAGCAGTGTACTAGCAGTCTCCTACGAGCAGTACTTC.

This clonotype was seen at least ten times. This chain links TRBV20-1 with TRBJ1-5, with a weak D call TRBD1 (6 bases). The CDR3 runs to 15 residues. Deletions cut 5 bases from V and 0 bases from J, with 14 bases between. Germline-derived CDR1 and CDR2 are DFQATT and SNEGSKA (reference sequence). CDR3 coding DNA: TGCAGTGCTCCTCTCGACAGGTTTAGCAATCAGCCCCAGCATTTT. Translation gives CSAPLDRFSNQPQHF.

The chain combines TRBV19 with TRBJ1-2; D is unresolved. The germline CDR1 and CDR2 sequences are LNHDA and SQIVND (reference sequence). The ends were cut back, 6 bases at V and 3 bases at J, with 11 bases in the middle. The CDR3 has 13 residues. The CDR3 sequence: CASRTPGDYGYTF. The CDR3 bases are TGTGCCAGTAGGACCCCGGGTGACTATGGCTACACCTTC.

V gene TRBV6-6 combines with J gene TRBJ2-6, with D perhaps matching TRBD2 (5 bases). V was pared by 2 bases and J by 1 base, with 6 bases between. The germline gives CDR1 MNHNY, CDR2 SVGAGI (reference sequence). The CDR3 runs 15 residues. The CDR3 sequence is CASSYTGSGANVLTF. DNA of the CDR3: TGTGCCAGCAGTTACACGGGGTCTGGGGCCAACGTCCTGACTTTC.

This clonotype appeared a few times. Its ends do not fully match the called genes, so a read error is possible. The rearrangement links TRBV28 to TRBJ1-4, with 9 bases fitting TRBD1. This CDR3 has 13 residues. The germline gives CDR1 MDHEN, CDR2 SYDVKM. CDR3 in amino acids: CASSTHPTGGTDF. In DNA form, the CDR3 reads TGTGCCAGCAGTACACACCCGACAGGGGGGACCGATTTT.

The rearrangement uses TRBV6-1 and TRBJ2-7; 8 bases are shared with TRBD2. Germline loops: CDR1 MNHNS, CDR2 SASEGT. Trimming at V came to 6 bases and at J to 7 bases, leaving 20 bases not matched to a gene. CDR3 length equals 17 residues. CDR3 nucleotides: TGTGCCAGCAGCCAGACAGGATTAGCGGGGACCTACAATGAGCAGTACTTC. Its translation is CASSQTGLAGTYNEQYF.

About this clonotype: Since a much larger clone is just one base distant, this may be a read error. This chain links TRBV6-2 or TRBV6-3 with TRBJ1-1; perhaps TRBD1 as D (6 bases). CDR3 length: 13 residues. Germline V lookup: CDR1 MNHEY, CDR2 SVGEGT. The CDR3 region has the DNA TGTGCCAGCACGAAGCGGGGGGCCTTTGAAGATTTCTTT. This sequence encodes CASTKRGAFEDFF.

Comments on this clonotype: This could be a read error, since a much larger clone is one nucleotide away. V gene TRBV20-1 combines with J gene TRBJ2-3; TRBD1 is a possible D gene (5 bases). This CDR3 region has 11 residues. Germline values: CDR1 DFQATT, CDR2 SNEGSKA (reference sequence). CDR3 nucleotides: TGCAGTGCTAGACTAACAGGTACGCAGTATTTT. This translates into CSARLTGTQYF.

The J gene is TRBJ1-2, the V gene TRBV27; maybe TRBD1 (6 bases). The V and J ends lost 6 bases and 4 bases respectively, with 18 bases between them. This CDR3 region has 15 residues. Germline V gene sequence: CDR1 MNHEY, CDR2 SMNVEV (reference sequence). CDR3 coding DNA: TGTGCCAGCAGCTTAGGTCAGGGGTTCCTCTATGGCTACACCTTC. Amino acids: CASSLGQGFLYGYTF.

In DNA, the CDR3 is TGTGCCAGCAGCTTAGGGCCTAGCGGGAGTTACGAGCAGTACTTC. It yields the protein CASSLGPSGSYEQYF. The rearrangement links TRBV7-8 to TRBJ2-7; TRBD2 aligns across 10 bases. The germline V gene has CDR1 SGHVS and CDR2 FQNEAQ. The CDR3 is made up of 15 amino acids. The ends lost 1 base at V and 4 bases at J; junction bases unmatched: 4.

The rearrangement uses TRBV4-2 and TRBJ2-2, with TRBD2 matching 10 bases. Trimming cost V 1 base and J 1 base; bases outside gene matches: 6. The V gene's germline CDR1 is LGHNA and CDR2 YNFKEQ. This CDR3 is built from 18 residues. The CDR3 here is CASSQVGLAGVNTGELFF. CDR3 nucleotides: TGTGCCAGCAGCCAAGTTGGTCTAGCGGGAGTGAACACCGGGGAGCTGTTTTTT.

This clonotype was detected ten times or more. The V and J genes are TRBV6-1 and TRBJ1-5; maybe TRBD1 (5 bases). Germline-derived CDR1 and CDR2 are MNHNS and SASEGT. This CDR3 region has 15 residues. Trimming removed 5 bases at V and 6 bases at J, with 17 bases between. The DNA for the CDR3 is TGTGCCAGCAGTACCGGCGGCCAGGGCGGTCAGCCCCAGCATTTT. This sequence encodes CASSTGGQGGQPQHF.

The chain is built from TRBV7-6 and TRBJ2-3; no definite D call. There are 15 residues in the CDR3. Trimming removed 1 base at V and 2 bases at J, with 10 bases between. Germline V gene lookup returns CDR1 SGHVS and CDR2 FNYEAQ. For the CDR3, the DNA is TGTGCCAGCAGCTTAGATCCTACCCACACAGATACGCAGTATTTT. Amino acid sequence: CASSLDPTHTDTQYF.

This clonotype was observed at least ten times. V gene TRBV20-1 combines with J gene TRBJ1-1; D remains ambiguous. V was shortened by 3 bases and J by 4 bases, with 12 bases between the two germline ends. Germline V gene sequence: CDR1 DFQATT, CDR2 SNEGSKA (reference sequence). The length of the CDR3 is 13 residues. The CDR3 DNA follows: TGCAGTGCTAGGGAGGTAGGGCGCACTGAAGCTTTCTTT. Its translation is CSAREVGRTEAFF.

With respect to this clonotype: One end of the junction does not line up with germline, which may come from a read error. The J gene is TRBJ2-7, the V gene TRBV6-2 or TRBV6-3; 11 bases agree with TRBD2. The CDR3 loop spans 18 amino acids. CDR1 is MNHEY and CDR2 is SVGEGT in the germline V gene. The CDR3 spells CASGQLEVGTSGGYERYF. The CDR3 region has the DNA TGTGCCAGCGGCCAACTGGAGGTTGGGACTAGCGGAGGCTACGAGCGGTACTTC.

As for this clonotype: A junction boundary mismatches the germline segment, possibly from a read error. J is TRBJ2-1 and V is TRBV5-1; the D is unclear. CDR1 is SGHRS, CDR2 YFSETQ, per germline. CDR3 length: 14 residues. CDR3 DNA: TGTGCCAGCAGCTTAGAGTGGCAGAACGATGAGCAGTTCTTC. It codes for CASSLEWQNDEQFF.

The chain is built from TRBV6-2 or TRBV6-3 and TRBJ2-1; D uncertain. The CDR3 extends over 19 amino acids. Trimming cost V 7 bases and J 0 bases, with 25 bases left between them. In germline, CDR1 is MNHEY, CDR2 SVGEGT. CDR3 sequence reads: CASTPPTDLLVSSYNEQFF. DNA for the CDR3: TGTGCCAGCACCCCCCCCACAGATTTGCTGGTGAGCTCCTACAATGAGCAGTTCTTC.